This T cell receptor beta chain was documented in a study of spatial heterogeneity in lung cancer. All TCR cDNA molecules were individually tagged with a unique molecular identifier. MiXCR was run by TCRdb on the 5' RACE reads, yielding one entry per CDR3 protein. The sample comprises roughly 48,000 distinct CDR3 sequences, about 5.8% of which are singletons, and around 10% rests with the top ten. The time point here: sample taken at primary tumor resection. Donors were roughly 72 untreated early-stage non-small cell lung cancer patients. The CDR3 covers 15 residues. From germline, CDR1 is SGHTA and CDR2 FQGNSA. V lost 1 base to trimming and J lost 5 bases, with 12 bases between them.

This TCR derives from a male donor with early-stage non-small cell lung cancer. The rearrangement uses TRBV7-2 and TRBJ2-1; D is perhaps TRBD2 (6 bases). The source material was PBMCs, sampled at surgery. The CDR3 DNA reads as TGTGCCAGCAGCTTAGGTACTAGCAGAAACAATGAGCAGTTCTTC. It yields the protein CASSLGTSRNNEQFF.